The rows below give T cell receptor beta chains drawn from one sample of a study. Each CDR3 protein is one row after TCRdb ran MiXCR on the 5' RACE reads. Here the sample spans some 45,000 distinct CDR3 sequences, around a quarter being singletons. Sequences were obtained from naive CD4+ T cells sorted from blood. These receptor sequences come from a female donor with breast cancer. Both conserved end residues are part of each CDR3. The D gene is left open where the match is weak.

v_gene,j_gene,d_gene,CDR3aa
TRBV2,TRBJ1-1,.,CASSVLDLTEAFF
TRBV9,TRBJ2-3,TRBD2,CASSVGAGGPFTDTQYF
TRBV10-2,TRBJ2-2,TRBD1,CASSDGQGANTGELFF
TRBV5-1,TRBJ1-5,TRBD1,CASSPGQKNQPQHF
TRBV4-1,TRBJ1-5,TRBD1,CASSQGDRGQEPQHF
TRBV20-1,TRBJ1-2,.,CSARDPQGFVYGYTF
TRBV20-1,TRBJ1-5,.,CSARDPGGQPQHF
TRBV12-3/TRBV12-4,TRBJ2-3,.,CASRTSTDTQYF
TRBV7-2,TRBJ2-7,TRBD1,CASSPTPGQSYEQYF
TRBV5-4,TRBJ2-7,TRBD2,CASNFNSGLAGKAQYF
TRBV5-4,TRBJ2-3,.,CASSLAVRDVEDTQYF
TRBV2,TRBJ1-5,.,CASGGGGSSNQPQHF
TRBV7-2,TRBJ1-5,TRBD1,CASSLRTGDSNQPQHF
TRBV29-1,TRBJ2-1,TRBD1,CSVSTGVDEQFF
TRBV4-1,TRBJ1-1,.,CASSHVRTEAFF
TRBV10-3,TRBJ2-7,TRBD2,CAIAMLSGRSYEQYF
TRBV4-3,TRBJ1-2,.,CASSQDPPNYGYTF
TRBV15,TRBJ1-1,.,CATSRGRGGAGTEAFF
TRBV12-3/TRBV12-4,TRBJ2-7,TRBD2,CASSPGLAGYEQYF
TRBV10-3,TRBJ2-3,.,CATTQGTDTQYF
TRBV7-9,TRBJ1-5,TRBD1,CASSPQGNSNQPQHF
TRBV7-9,TRBJ2-5,.,CASSSHRNQETQYF